Following are 11 T cell receptor beta chains from one sample sequenced in a study of early T cells in non-severe SARS-CoV-2 infection. Each CDR3 protein is one row after TCRdb ran MiXCR on the 5' RACE reads. The sample holds tens of thousands of distinct CDR3 sequences; around 6.3% are singletons and the top ten take 7.5% to 8.5%. The material sequenced was whole blood, taken at baseline. The receptor set was obtained from an adult who was a healthcare worker with PCR-confirmed SARS-CoV-2 infection or an uninfected control (not recorded which).

Many counts were recorded for this clonotype. This sequence joins TRBV28 and TRBJ2-7; TRBD1 matches 8 bases. The V gene's germline CDR1 is MDHEN and CDR2 SYDVKM. This CDR3 spans 15 amino acids. With V trimmed by 4 bases and J by 3 bases, 8 bases remained unmatched. CDR3 sequence reads: CASSSHRQGSYEQYF. The CDR3 DNA reads as TGTGCCAGCAGTTCACACCGACAGGGGAGCTACGAGCAGTACTTC.

This clonotype was observed at least ten times. The chain has TRBV14 and TRBJ2-3; no firm D call. The CDR3 contains 16 residues. Per the germline V gene, CDR1 is SGHDN and CDR2 is FVKESK. Trimming took off 4 bases at V and 2 bases at J, with 16 bases between the two ends. CDR3 DNA: TGTGCCAGCAGCCCCCCGTGGGGAACGATCACAGATACGCAGTATTTT. Translated, it gives CASSPPWGTITDTQYF. Full variable domain (missing parts from reference TRBV14 and TRBJ2-3): EAGVTQFPSHSVIEKGQTVTLRCDPISGHDNLYWYRRVMGKEIKFLLHFVKESKQDESGMPNNRFLAERTGGTYSTLKVQPAELEDSGVYFCASSPPWGTITDTQYFGPGTRLTVL.

There are many counts of this clonotype. The V gene is TRBV3-1, the J gene TRBJ1-3; no definite D call. Trimming removed 1 base from V and 0 bases from J, with 10 bases in between. CDR3 length: 16 residues. CDR1 and CDR2 from the germline V gene are LGHDT and YNNKEL (reference sequence). In DNA form, the CDR3 reads TGTGCCAGCAGCCAAGTGGGCAGGTCCTCTGGAAACACCATATATTTT. Its protein is CASSQVGRSSGNTIYF.

This clonotype was detected ten times or more. The rearrangement links TRBV3-1 to TRBJ2-5; the D is unclear. The CDR3 covers 13 residues. Germline-derived CDR1 and CDR2 are LGHDT and YNNKEL (reference sequence). V was pared by 4 bases and J by 2 bases, with 8 bases between. CDR3 in DNA: TGTGCCAGCAGCCCGACGGAACAAGAGACCCAGTACTTC. Translating gives CASSPTEQETQYF.

At least ten counts were recorded for this clonotype. The chain combines TRBV5-1 with TRBJ1-2; 7 bases are a match to TRBD1. CDR1 SGHRS and CDR2 YFSETQ come from the germline V gene. The CDR3 is 13 residues long. The junction had 5 bases not matched to a gene; V was cut back by 5 bases and J by 4 bases. The CDR3 protein is CASRADRAYGYTF. DNA for the CDR3: TGCGCCAGCAGAGCAGACAGGGCCTATGGCTACACCTTC.

This chain joins TRBV2 and TRBJ2-3; no definite D call. V gave up 7 bases and J gave up 2 bases, with 10 bases separating them. This CDR3 has 13 amino acids. Per germline, CDR1 SNHLY and CDR2 FYNNEI. CDR3 nucleotide sequence: TGTGCCAGCATCCGGCGATCCACAGATACGCAGTATTTT. This translates into CASIRRSTDTQYF.

In its sample, this clonotype was seen many times. This rearrangement joins TRBV14 to TRBJ2-1; 10 positions agree with TRBD2. The germline gives CDR1 SGHDN, CDR2 FVKESK. V was clipped by 5 bases and J by 3 bases; unmatched bases: 7. This CDR3 is 16 amino acids long. The CDR3 region is CASSGLAGGYYNEQFF. The CDR3 coding sequence is TGTGCCAGCAGCGGGTTAGCGGGGGGCTACTACAATGAGCAGTTCTTC.

This clonotype has ten or more counts. V is TRBV29-1 and J is TRBJ1-1; 9 nucleotides agree with TRBD1. Losses at the gene ends were 6 bases for V and 3 bases for J; bases not matched to a gene: 5. Germline-derived CDR1 and CDR2 are SQVTM and ANQGSEA. This CDR3 region has 13 residues. CDR3 DNA sequence: TGCAGCGTCGATACAGGGGGCTACACTGAAGCTTTCTTT. Translation: CSVDTGGYTEAFF.

This clonotype was seen ten or more times. The gene calls are TRBV2 and TRBJ1-2; 7 positions match TRBD1. V dropped 6 bases and J dropped 3; count of bases not matched to a gene: 4. Germline V gives CDR1 SNHLY, CDR2 FYNNEI. The CDR3 runs to 13 residues. The CDR3 protein is CASRIQGDYGYTF. The CDR3 DNA reads as TGTGCCAGCAGAATCCAGGGGGACTATGGCTACACCTTC.

This clonotype was picked up many times. This chain links TRBV5-1 with TRBJ2-7, with D perhaps assigned TRBD1 or TRBD2 (5 bases each). With 2 bases removed from V and 0 bases from J, the gap between germline ends came to 15 bases. The CDR3 spans 16 residues. Germline loops: CDR1 SGHRS, CDR2 YFSETQ. CDR3 residues: CASSFDTGTFSYEQYF. The CDR3 coding sequence is TGCGCCAGCAGCTTTGATACCGGGACGTTCTCCTACGAGCAGTACTTC. Complete variable domain (other parts from reference TRBV5-1 and TRBJ2-7): KAGVTQTPRYLIKTRGQQVTLSCSPISGHRSVSWYQQTPGQGLQFLFEYFSETQRNKGNFPGRFSGRQFSNSRSEMNVSTLELGDSALYLCASSFDTGTFSYEQYFGPGTRLTVT.

This clonotype was seen many times. The rearrangement joins TRBV19 to TRBJ2-3; tentatively, D is TRBD1 (5 bases). The V gene's germline CDR1 is LNHDA and CDR2 SQIVND (reference sequence). V gave up 3 bases and J gave up 2 bases, with 6 bases separating them. The CDR3 covers 13 residues. CDR3 in DNA: TGTGCCAGTAGTATGACAGACACAGATACGCAGTATTTT. Its translation is CASSMTDTDTQYF.